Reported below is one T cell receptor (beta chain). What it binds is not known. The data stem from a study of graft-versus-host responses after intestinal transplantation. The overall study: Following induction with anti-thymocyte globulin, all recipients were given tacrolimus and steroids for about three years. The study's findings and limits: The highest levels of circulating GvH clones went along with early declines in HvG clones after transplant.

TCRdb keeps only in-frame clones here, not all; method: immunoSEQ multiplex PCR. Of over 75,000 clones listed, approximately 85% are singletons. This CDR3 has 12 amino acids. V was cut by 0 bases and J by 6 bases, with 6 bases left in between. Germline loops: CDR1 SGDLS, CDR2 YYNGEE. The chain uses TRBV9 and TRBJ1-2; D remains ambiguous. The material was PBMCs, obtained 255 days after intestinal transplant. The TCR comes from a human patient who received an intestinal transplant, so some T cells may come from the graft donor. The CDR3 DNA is TGTGCCAGCAGCGTAGCTGCCAATGGCTACACCTTC. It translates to CASSVAANGYTF.